One and the same sample provided the 23 T cell receptor beta chains below, sequenced in a study of somatic mutations in cytotoxic T cells in rheumatoid arthritis. Measured with immunoSEQ multiplex PCR; TCRdb has only the in-frame clones, and not every one. The repertoire holds 15,000 to 20,000 clones, with approximately 80% as singletons. The sequenced sample was CD8+ T cells sorted from blood. Source of these receptors: a woman aged 50 to 60 in good health.

V gene TRBV5-6 combines with J gene TRBJ2-5; TRBD2 matches 11 bases. The CDR3 consists of 18 residues. Trimming cost V 0 bases and J 6 bases; bases outside gene matches: 13. Germline assignment: CDR1 SGHDT and CDR2 YYEEEE. DNA for the CDR3: TGTGCCAGCAGCTTGGGGGGAGGACTAGCGGGCCCAACAAAGACCCAGTACTTC. Translation gives CASSLGGGLAGPTKTQYF.

The chain uses TRBV27 and TRBJ1-2, with D maybe TRBD1 (5 bases). With 1 base removed from V and 8 bases from J, the gap between germline ends came to 20 bases. The CDR3 totals 16 residues. CDR1 and CDR2 from the germline V gene are MNHEY and SMNVEV (reference sequence). The CDR3 loop is CASSLFGGGVWEGYTF. Here the CDR3 DNA reads TGTGCCAGCAGTTTATTCGGCGGAGGGGTCTGGGAGGGCTACACCTTC.

Turning to this clone: Within the sample, other DNA sequences also encode this same CDR3. The genes are TRBV4-1 and TRBJ1-3; D remains ambiguous. V lost 1 base and J lost 0, with 10 bases in between. Per the germline V gene, CDR1 is MGHRA and CDR2 is YSYEKL. CDR3 length: 16 amino acids. The CDR3 loop is CASSQAPGGSGNTIYF. CDR3 coding DNA: TGCGCCAGCAGCCAAGCCCCAGGTGGCTCTGGAAACACCATATATTTT.

The V and J genes are TRBV27 and TRBJ2-7, with D possibly TRBD1 on 6 matching bases. V lost 11 bases and J 1 base, leaving 15 bases between the germline ends. This CDR3 comprises 13 residues. CDR1 is MNHEY, CDR2 SMNVEV, per germline (reference sequence). The CDR3 region is CAAGAGESYEQYF. CDR3 DNA sequence: TGTGCCGCCGGGGCAGGGGAATCCTACGAGCAGTACTTC.

The genes are TRBV27 and TRBJ2-2, with no clear D. The CDR3 extends over 13 amino acids. V lost 4 bases and J 6 bases, leaving 9 bases between the germline ends. Germline lookup yields CDR1 MNHEY and CDR2 SMNVEV (reference sequence). CDR3 DNA: TGTGCCAGCAGTTCTCTGCCCCCCGGGGAGCTGTTTTTT. This encodes CASSSLPPGELFF.

The chain joins TRBV5-4 to TRBJ2-7; possibly TRBD1 or TRBD2 for D (5 bases each). The germline gives CDR1 SGHNT, CDR2 YYREEE (reference sequence). CDR3 size: 14 residues. V gave up 0 bases and J gave up 4 bases, with 11 bases separating them. The chain's CDR3 is CASSLEAGSYEQYF. The CDR3 DNA is TGTGCCAGCAGCTTGGAGGCAGGGAGTTACGAGCAGTACTTC.

Written as DNA, the CDR3 is TGCAGCGTTGAAGAAGGGGGCGGGGAGCAGTACTTC. This translates into CSVEEGGGEQYF. The genes are TRBV29-1 and TRBJ2-7; 7 bases fit TRBD1. The trim removed 0 bases at V and 7 bases at J, leaving 3 bases unmatched. Germline V gene data show CDR1 as SQVTM and CDR2 as ANQGSEA. The CDR3 consists of 12 residues.

V is TRBV7-6 and J is TRBJ2-7; 11 positions match TRBD2. Germline CDR1 is SGHVS and CDR2 is FNYEAQ. The CDR3 totals 15 residues. J lost 3 bases, V lost 3 bases, and 4 bases had no gene match. The CDR3 sequence: CASSLVAGGIYEQYF. The CDR3 nucleotides read TGTGCCAGCAGCTTGGTAGCGGGAGGGATCTACGAGCAGTACTTC.

This chain connects TRBV19 to TRBJ1-1, with 7 positions matching TRBD1. The germline gives CDR1 LNHDA, CDR2 SQIVND (reference sequence). Trimming took 5 bases from V and 4 from J; bases not matched to a gene: 10. This CDR3 spans 15 amino acids. CDR3 loop: CASSLGQAGGTEAFF. The CDR3 DNA sequence: TGTGCCAGTAGTCTCGGACAGGCTGGGGGCACTGAAGCTTTCTTT.

The gene calls are TRBV27 and TRBJ2-7; the D gene could be TRBD1 or TRBD2 (5 bases each). Trimming removed 2 bases from V and 2 bases from J, with 7 bases in between. This CDR3 has 13 amino acids. The V gene's germline CDR1 is MNHEY and CDR2 SMNVEV (reference sequence). The DNA of the CDR3 is TGTGCCAGCAGTTTAAGGGGAGCCTACGAGCAGTACTTC. Amino acids: CASSLRGAYEQYF.

Concerning this clone: Distinct nucleotide sequences in the sample also encode this CDR3. The J gene is TRBJ2-1, the V gene TRBV7-6; a weak D match, TRBD1 (5 bases). The CDR3 spans 14 residues. The V gene's germline CDR1 is SGHVS and CDR2 FNYEAQ. Deletions cut 7 bases from V and 9 bases from J, with 19 bases between. DNA for the CDR3: TGTGCCAGCACCCCTATCAGCAGGGCCCCTGAGCAGTTCTTC. Encoded protein: CASTPISRAPEQFF. The full variable domain, in which reference TRBV7-6 and TRBJ2-1 provide the parts outside the CDR3, is GAGVSQSPRYKVTKRGQDVALRCDPISGHVSLYWYRQALGQGPEFLTYFNYEAQQDKSGLPNDRFSAERPEGSISTLTIQRTEQRDSAMYRCASTPISRAPEQFFGPGTRLTVL.

V usage is TRBV28 and J usage is TRBJ1-5; perhaps TRBD1 as D (6 bases). V dropped 2 bases and J dropped 0 bases, with 8 bases sitting between them. CDR3 length: 15 residues. CDR1 is MDHEN, CDR2 SYDVKM, per germline. CDR3 nucleotide sequence: TGTGCCAGCAGTTTAAGGGGGGGTAGCAATCAGCCCCAGCATTTT. Amino acid sequence: CASSLRGGSNQPQHF.

The chain couples TRBV18 to TRBJ2-1; D possibly corresponds to TRBD1 (5 bases). V gave up 5 bases and J gave up 6 bases, with 14 bases separating them. CDR1 is KGHSH, CDR2 LQKENI, per germline. The CDR3 is 14 residues long. The CDR3 protein is CASSSAVGANEQFF. CDR3 coding DNA: TGTGCCAGCTCATCTGCTGTAGGGGCCAATGAGCAGTTCTTC.

The rearrangement links TRBV27 to TRBJ2-7; TRBD2 agrees at 13 bases. Germline loops: CDR1 MNHEY, CDR2 SMNVEV (reference sequence). J lost 6 bases, V lost 5 bases, and 10 bases had no gene match. The CDR3 spans 16 residues. The CDR3 coding sequence is TGTGCCAGCAGTCCGATACTAGCGGGGGGGCCCTCCGAGCAGTACTTC. Amino acids: CASSPILAGGPSEQYF.

J is TRBJ2-1 and V is TRBV21-1; the DNA was not used to check the table's D call, TRBD1. TRBV21-1 counts as a pseudogene. This CDR3 contains 15 residues. The CDR3, as DNA: TGTGCCAGCAGCGTCCGGGACAGGACATACAATGAGCAGTTCTTC. It yields the protein CASSVRDRTYNEQFF.

The V call is TRBV9, the J call TRBJ2-2; 8 bases align to TRBD2. V gave up 0 bases and J gave up 7 bases; unmatched junction bases: 14. Germline V gene sequence: CDR1 SGDLS, CDR2 YYNGEE. The CDR3 length is 18 residues. The CDR3 DNA follows: TGTGCCAGCAGCGTAGCTCCCTCCGGGAGGGGGGTGTTCGGGGAGCTGTTTTTT. Its protein is CASSVAPSGRGVFGELFF.

This chain joins TRBV7-9 and TRBJ2-7; possibly TRBD2 for D (6 bases). The CDR3 contains 12 residues. Germline V gene sequence: CDR1 SEHNR, CDR2 FQNEAQ (reference sequence). Trimming took off 5 bases at V and 6 bases at J, with 11 bases between the two ends. DNA for the CDR3: TGTGCCAGCAGCCGCGGGGACGGCGAGCAGTACTTC. This encodes CASSRGDGEQYF.

V is TRBV7-9 and J is TRBJ2-5; D is ambiguous. V was trimmed by 10 bases and J by 3 bases, leaving 15 bases between them. Germline V gives CDR1 SEHNR, CDR2 FQNEAQ (reference sequence). The CDR3 runs to 13 residues. Here the CDR3 DNA reads TGTGCCACCTACCAGACGGAAAAAGAGACCCAGTACTTC. Encoded protein: CATYQTEKETQYF.

The count of this clone is one. This chain joins TRBV10-3 and TRBJ1-2; D unresolved. This CDR3 contains 13 residues. The ends were cut back, 3 bases at V and 8 bases at J, with 13 bases in the middle. CDR1 ENHRY and CDR2 SYGVKD come from the germline V gene. Here the CDR3 reads CAISDDGPTGYTF. DNA for the CDR3: TGTGCCATCAGTGATGACGGCCCCACGGGCTACACCTTC.

The chain uses TRBV25-1 and TRBJ2-7, with unresolved D. Germline lookup yields CDR1 MGHDK and CDR2 SYGVNS. This CDR3 has 12 amino acids. V was shortened by 3 bases and J by 1 base, with 4 bases between the two germline ends. CDR3 sequence (DNA): TGTGCCAGCAGTGATAATTCCTACGAGCAGTACTTC. Its protein is CASSDNSYEQYF.

The genes are TRBV6-6 and TRBJ2-5; 7 bases line up with TRBD1. The CDR3 runs to 12 residues. The V gene end was trimmed by 5 bases and the J gene end by 11 bases; junction bases not matched to a gene: 8. CDR1 MNHNY and CDR2 SVGAGI come from the germline V gene (reference sequence). CDR3 DNA sequence: TGTGCCAGCAGTCCCGACAGGGATGAGCAGTACTTC. Translation: CASSPDRDEQYF.

The chain joins TRBV19 to TRBJ1-5, with D perhaps TRBD1 (5 bases). The CDR3 consists of 14 residues. V gave up 4 bases and J gave up 5 bases, with 12 bases separating them. Germline V gene lookup returns CDR1 LNHDA and CDR2 SQIVND (reference sequence). CDR3 DNA: TGTGCCAGTAGTACCTGGGACGGAGATCAGCCCCAGCATTTT. Protein sequence: CASSTWDGDQPQHF.

The DNA of the CDR3 is TGTGCCAGCAGTCATCTCCTTGAAGCTTTCTTT. This gives the protein CASSHLLEAFF. The rearrangement joins TRBV6-5 to TRBJ1-1; D call uncertain. The V end was cut by 5 bases, the J end by 7 bases, with 8 bases between. Germline V gene sequence: CDR1 MNHEY, CDR2 SVGAGI. This CDR3 has 11 amino acids.